Following are 28 T cell receptor beta chains from one sample sequenced in a study of tumor-infiltrating lymphocytes in primary liver carcinoma. Scientists recovered RNA and DNA together from approximately 20-30 mg of unsorted bulk tissue. A constant-region primer primed TCR beta cDNA synthesis from 450 to 550 ng of total RNA. Sequencing libraries for TCR beta derived from three nested multiplex PCR rounds that used slightly modified ARM-PCR. A C-beta reverse primer was combined with TRBV1-TRBV30 forward primers in the first two PCR rounds, and each round had 9 to 10 cycles. TCRdb reprocessed the multiplex PCR reads with MiXCR, giving one entry per CDR3 protein. The table has 90,000 to 150,000 distinct CDR3 sequences, roughly 75% seen once. The sample comprised tumor-adjacent normal liver tissue. Receptors originate from an older woman with primary liver carcinoma and hepatitis B virus infection.

The chain recombines TRBV6-5 with TRBJ2-2; D is ambiguous. Germline V gene data show CDR1 as MNHEY and CDR2 as SVGAGI. The CDR3 extends over 15 amino acids. V dropped 9 bases and J dropped 3 bases, with 17 bases sitting between them. This chain's CDR3 is CASRVGDRDTGELFF. Here the CDR3 DNA reads TGTGCCAGTAGGGTTGGGGATCGGGACACCGGGGAGCTGTTTTTT.

The chain uses TRBV12-3 or TRBV12-4 and TRBJ1-1; a possible D gene is TRBD1 (5 bases). The CDR3 totals 13 residues. V was pared by 7 bases and J by 5 bases, with 14 bases between. CDR3 DNA: TGTGCCAGCATTGTGGGGGAGGGAACTGAAGCTTTCTTT. Translated, it gives CASIVGEGTEAFF.

The V and J genes are TRBV5-4 and TRBJ2-1; no clear D. V dropped 3 bases and J dropped 7 bases, with 8 bases sitting between them. Germline lookup yields CDR1 SGHNT and CDR2 YYREEE (reference sequence). This CDR3 has 12 amino acids. CDR3 in DNA: TGTGCCAGCAGCTCGACCCGGAATGAGCAGTTCTTC. It is translated as CASSSTRNEQFF. The variable domain in full, with the rest retrieved from reference TRBV5-4 and TRBJ2-1, is ETGVTQSPTHLIKTRGQQVTLRCSSQSGHNTVSWYQQALGQGPQFIFQYYREEENGRGNFPPRFSGLQFPNYSSELNVNALELDDSALYLCASSSTRNEQFFGPGTRLTVL.

Comments on this clonotype: At one end, the junction sequence differs from germline, possibly due to a read error. CDR3 amino acids: CASRSSLNIGELFF. CDR3 coding DNA: TGTGCCAGCAGATCGAGCCTTAACATCGGGGAGCTGTTTTTT. The chain combines TRBV11-1 with TRBJ2-2, with no clear D. This CDR3 is 14 amino acids long. In germline, CDR1 is SGHAT, CDR2 FQDESV (reference sequence).

This clonotype was picked up one time. The chain couples TRBV28 to TRBJ2-2, with D perhaps matching TRBD1 (5 bases). The germline V gene has CDR1 MDHEN and CDR2 SYDVKM. Deletions cut 8 bases from V and 1 base from J, with 14 bases between. The CDR3 contains 15 residues. This CDR3 reads CASGPYGQNTGELFF. The CDR3, as DNA: TGTGCCAGCGGGCCCTACGGACAGAACACCGGGGAGCTGTTTTTT.

About this clonotype itself: This clone may be a read error of a much larger clone one base away. This chain connects TRBV28 to TRBJ2-5; 8 positions agree with TRBD2. Germline V gene data show CDR1 as MDHEN and CDR2 as SYDVKM. The CDR3 has 17 residues. V lost 3 bases, J lost 1 base, and 10 bases stayed unmatched. CDR3 loop: CASSLDPSGSLQETQYF. The CDR3 bases are TGTGCCAGCAGTTTGGACCCGAGCGGGAGTCTCCAAGAGACCCAGTACTTC.

The rearrangement joins TRBV6-1 to TRBJ1-1; D not resolved. V was clipped by 7 bases and J by 4 bases, with 19 bases between them. In germline, CDR1 is MNHNS, CDR2 SASEGT. The CDR3 loop spans 15 amino acids. CDR3 amino acids: CASNLWASPRTEAFF. The DNA of the CDR3 is TGTGCCAGCAACCTCTGGGCGAGCCCCCGCACTGAAGCTTTCTTT.

As regards this clonotype: One end of the junction fails to match germline, which may point to a read error. The chain links TRBV7-9 to TRBJ2-3; TRBD1 aligns across 7 bases. The last part of the DNA fits TRBJ1-5 better; the J call may be wrong. The germline V gene encodes CDR1 SEHNR and CDR2 FQNEAQ (reference sequence). The CDR3 is made up of 16 amino acids. For the CDR3, the DNA is TGTGTCAGCAGCTCGGGACTAGCGGGAGGGACAGATACGCAGCATTTT. This gives the protein CVSSSGLAGGTDTQHF.

Regarding this clonotype: Germline and junction disagree at one end, which may indicate a read error. This CDR3 reads CATSELGDGYNEEFF. The CDR3 DNA reads as TGTGCCACCAGTGAGCTGGGGGACGGATACAATGAGGAGTTCTTC. This chain uses TRBV24-1 with TRBJ2-1; D could derive from TRBD1 or TRBD2 (5 bases each). This CDR3 comprises 15 residues. The germline V gene has CDR1 KGHDR and CDR2 SFDVKD.

Of note for this clonotype: This sequence may be a read error, since a much larger clone differs from it by one base. The chain combines TRBV28 with TRBJ2-1; a possible D gene is TRBD2 (5 bases). CDR3 length equals 12 residues. CDR1 and CDR2 (germline): MDHEN, SYDVKM. Trimming removed 5 bases at V and 13 bases at J, with 15 bases between. CDR3 sequence: CASSPSSWSQFF. The CDR3, as DNA: TGTGCCAGCAGTCCCTCTAGCTGGAGCCAGTTCTTC.

This clonotype was detected only a few times. This chain joins TRBV28 and TRBJ2-3; 9 bases align to TRBD2. V lost 5 bases and J lost 4; bases outside the gene matches: 13. In germline, CDR1 is MDHEN, CDR2 SYDVKM. The CDR3 is made up of 17 amino acids. The CDR3 DNA is TGTGCCAGCAGTGGTACCTACCTGGCGGGAGGGGCAGATACGCAGTATTTT. Translated, it gives CASSGTYLAGGADTQYF.

Worth noting for this clonotype: One end of the junction fails to match germline, which may point to a read error. The chain recombines TRBV5-6 with TRBJ1-1; D uncertain. CDR3 length equals 14 residues. Germline V gene data show CDR1 as SGHDT and CDR2 as YYEEEE. The CDR3 DNA reads as TGTGCAAGCAGCTTGCGGGTGACGTACACTGAAGCTTTCTTT. It is translated as CASSLRVTYTEAFF.

For this clonotype: Germline and junction disagree at one end, which may indicate a read error. The V call is TRBV11-2, the J call TRBJ2-7; 9 bases line up with TRBD2. Germline CDR1 reads SGHAT; CDR2 reads FQNNGV. This CDR3 is 16 amino acids long. The DNA of the CDR3 is TGTGCCAGAAGATTATTAAGGGCTAGCGGGACCCACGAGCAATACTTC. This encodes CARRLLRASGTHEQYF.

Turning to this clonotype: This may stem from a read error, because a much larger clone lies one nucleotide away. The V gene is TRBV28, the J gene TRBJ1-2; D gene ambiguous. V gave up 5 bases and J gave up 3 bases, with 10 bases separating them. CDR3 size: 13 residues. Germline CDR1 MDHEN, CDR2 SYDVKM. The CDR3 protein is CASSVGMHYGYTF. As DNA, the CDR3 is TGTGCCAGCAGTGTGGGGATGCACTATGGCTACACCTTC.

V gene TRBV19 combines with J gene TRBJ2-7, with 10 bases fitting TRBD1. The CDR3 runs to 14 residues. CDR1 LNHDA and CDR2 SQIVND come from the germline V gene (reference sequence). Trimming removed 5 bases from V and 3 bases from J; junction bases left unmatched: 4. CDR3 region: CASSGTGAGYEQYF. CDR3 in DNA: TGTGCCAGTAGTGGGACAGGGGCGGGCTACGAGCAGTACTTC.

The chain links TRBV11-2 to TRBJ2-2; perhaps TRBD2 as D (6 bases). The CDR3 covers 16 residues. Between the trimmed V and J ends, which lost 5 bases and 5 bases, there was a span of 18 bases. Looked up from germline, CDR1 is SGHAT and CDR2 is FQNNGV. The CDR3 DNA sequence: TGTGCCAGCAGCGCAGCACCGGCAGGGACTACCGGGGAGCTGTTTTTT. As protein: CASSAAPAGTTGELFF. Full variable domain (outside the CDR3, taken from reference TRBV11-2 and TRBJ2-2): EAGVAQSPRYKIIEKRQSVAFWCNPISGHATLYWYQQILGQGPKLLIQFQNNGVVDDSQLPKDRFSAERLKGVDSTLKIQPAKLEDSAVYLCASSAAPAGTTGELFFGEGSRLTVL.

The table lists this clonotype with many counts. The V and J genes are TRBV29-1 and TRBJ1-2; TRBD1 is a possible D gene (5 bases). The germline V gene encodes CDR1 SQVTM and CDR2 ANQGSEA. V was shortened by 5 bases and J by 8 bases, with 18 bases between the two germline ends. CDR3 length equals 13 residues. CDR3 DNA: TGCAGCGTTAGAATGCAGGGTGATGTGGGCTACACCTTC. Residues: CSVRMQGDVGYTF.

Comment on this clonotype: Germline is not matched at one junction end, which may reflect a read error. This rearrangement joins TRBV28 to TRBJ1-1, with TRBD1 as a possible D gene (5 bases). The CDR3 covers 14 residues. CDR1 and CDR2 (germline): MDHEN, SYDVKM. CDR3 residues: CASITRQFRGEAFF. For the CDR3, the DNA is TGTGCCAGCATCACAAGGCAGTTTAGGGGTGAAGCTTTCTTC.

Worth noting for this clonotype: At one boundary the junction diverges from the germline segment, which might be a read error. This chain uses TRBV5-5 with TRBJ2-1; weak D call: TRBD1 (6 bases). The CDR3 has 15 amino acids. Per the germline V gene, CDR1 is SGHKS and CDR2 is YYEKEE (reference sequence). CDR3 loop: CASSLGLDSGNELFF. CDR3 coding DNA: TGTGCCAGCAGCTTGGGGCTGGACAGCGGCAATGAGCTGTTCTTC.

This clonotype came up many times. Compared with germline, one end of the junction differs, possibly owing to a read error. This chain links TRBV7-9 with TRBJ2-5, with no clear D. Germline V gene data show CDR1 as SEHNR and CDR2 as FQNEAQ (reference sequence). The CDR3 contains 15 residues. This CDR3 is CASSLGIGYQETQYF. Written as DNA, the CDR3 is TGTGCCAGCAGCTTAGGAATCGGCTACCAGGAGACCCAGTACTTC.

In the case of this clonotype: One end of the junction fails to match germline, which may point to a read error. J is TRBJ1-1 and V is TRBV6-5; D is possibly TRBD1 (5 bases). The CDR3 runs 14 residues. The germline V gene has CDR1 MNHEY and CDR2 SVGAGI. In nucleotides, the CDR3 is TGTACCAGCAGTTACGATGTTTCCCAGGGTAAAGCATTCTTT. Amino acid sequence: CTSSYDVSQGKAFF.

On this clonotype: Since the CDR3 does not end with the conserved phenylalanine or tryptophan, this likely comes from a read error. This chain's CDR3 is CASSQDGYEDYTL. CDR3 bases: TGCGCCAGCAGCCAAGACGGGTATGAGGACTACACCCTC. The chain uses TRBV4-1 and TRBJ1-2; the D is unclear. Germline CDR1 reads MGHRA; CDR2 reads YSYEKL. The length of the CDR3 is 13 residues. V was shortened by 0 bases and J by 10 bases, with 12 bases between the two germline ends.

Points on this clonotype: This may be a read error, as it is one base from a much larger clone. The V gene is TRBV14, the J gene TRBJ1-3; TRBD1 matches at 8 bases. Germline-derived CDR1 and CDR2 are SGHDN and FVKESK. CDR3 size: 18 residues. CDR3 protein: CASSQQTGALHSGNAIYF. CDR3 DNA sequence: TGTGCCAGCAGCCAACAGACAGGGGCTCTTCACTCTGGAAACGCCATATATTTT.

The CDR3 is CASSLGVDDSLETQYF. Written as DNA, the CDR3 is TGTGCCAGCAGCTTAGGAGTGGACGACTCACTAGAGACCCAGTACTTC. V usage is TRBV11-1 and J usage is TRBJ2-5; D unclear. Trimming left V 1 base short and J 4 bases short, with 16 bases between. The CDR3 has 16 residues. CDR1 and CDR2 (germline): SGHAT, FQDESV (reference sequence). Filled out from reference TRBV11-1 and TRBJ2-5, the complete variable domain reads EAEVAQSPRYKITEKSQAVAFWCDPISGHATLYWYRQILGQGPELLVQFQDESVVDDSQLPKDRFSAERLKGVDSTLKIQPAELGDSAMYLCASSLGVDDSLETQYFGPGTRLLVL.

A remark on this clonotype: A clone one base away is much larger, so this may be a read error. The gene calls are TRBV5-1 and TRBJ2-2; D possibly matches TRBD1 or TRBD2 (7 bases each). The germline V gene has CDR1 SGHRS and CDR2 YFSETQ. CDR3 length: 15 amino acids. The CDR3 spells CASGITGDYTWELFF. CDR3 sequence (DNA): TGCGCCAGCGGAATCACAGGGGACTACACCTGGGAGCTGTTTTTT.

The V and J genes are TRBV2 and TRBJ2-4, with no clear D. Trimming removed 3 bases from V and 2 bases from J, with 8 bases in between. The CDR3 runs to 14 residues. Germline CDR1 and CDR2: SNHLY and FYNNEI. CDR3 region: CASSDWGTKNIQYF. The CDR3 nucleotides are TGTGCCAGCAGTGATTGGGGAACCAAAAACATTCAGTACTTC.

As concerns this clonotype: Germline is not matched at one junction end, which may reflect a read error. Here the CDR3 DNA reads TGTGCCAGCTCCTCGGTAGTGGGAGTGCCTATCACAGATGCGCAGTATTTT. Protein: CASSSVVGVPITDAQYF. The chain joins TRBV11-2 to TRBJ2-3; a weak D match, TRBD2 (5 bases). CDR1 is SGHAT, CDR2 FQNNGV, per germline. The CDR3 covers 17 residues.

Note on this clonotype: Just one base apart from a much larger clone, this may be a read error. The rearrangement links TRBV28 to TRBJ2-3, with TRBD1 matching 10 bases. CDR1 is MDHEN, CDR2 SYDVKM, per germline. Germline trimming cut 3 bases from V and 1 base from J; bases unmatched to any gene: 7. The CDR3 runs 17 residues. CDR3 loop: CASSLWTGGGCTDTQYF. In nucleotides, the CDR3 is TGTGCCAGCAGTTTGTGGACAGGGGGAGGATGCACAGATACGCAGTATTTT.